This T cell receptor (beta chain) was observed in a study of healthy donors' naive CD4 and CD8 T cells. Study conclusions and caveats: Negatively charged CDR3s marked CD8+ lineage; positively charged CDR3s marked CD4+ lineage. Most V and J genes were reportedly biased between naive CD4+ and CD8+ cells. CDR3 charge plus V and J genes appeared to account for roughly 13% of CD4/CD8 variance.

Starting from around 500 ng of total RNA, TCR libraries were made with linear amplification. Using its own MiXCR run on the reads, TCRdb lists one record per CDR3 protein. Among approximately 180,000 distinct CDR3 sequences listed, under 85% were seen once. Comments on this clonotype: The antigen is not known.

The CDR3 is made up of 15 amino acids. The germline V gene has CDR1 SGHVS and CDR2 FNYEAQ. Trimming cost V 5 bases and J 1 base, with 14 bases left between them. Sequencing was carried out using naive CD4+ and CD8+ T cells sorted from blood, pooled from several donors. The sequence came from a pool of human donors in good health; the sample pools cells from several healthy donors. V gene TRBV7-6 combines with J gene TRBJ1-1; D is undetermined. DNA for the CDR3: TGTGCCAGCAGCAAGCCGGACGGCACGAACACTGAAGCTTTCTTT. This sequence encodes CASSKPDGTNTEAFF.